The clone carrying this T cell receptor (beta chain) was seen a handful of times. Antigen unknown. This record belongs to a study of human T cells and chemical hapten exposure. This CDR3 is 15 amino acids long. Germline CDR1 reads SGHTA; CDR2 reads FQGNSA. V shed 5 bases and J 2 bases; nucleotides not matched to a gene: 7. Time point defined: pre-sensitization, week 0. The treatment is: therapeutic diphenylcyclopropenone sensitization with weekly scalp DPC. Extraction yielded total RNA from whole blood (unfractionated). TCRdb used MiXCR to reprocess the RACE reads, holding one entry per CDR3 protein. Of about 120,000 distinct CDR3 sequences detected, approximately 15% appear once; the ten largest clones hold around 2.7%. Study findings and constraints: Having alopecia, donors may respond immunologically unlike healthy people. TCRs exceeding a frequency of 1 in 1000 stayed unchanged under DPC sensitization.

Sequencing used whole blood, obtained in connection with sensitization to the hapten diphenylcyclopropenone (DPC). The chain uses TRBV7-2 and TRBJ2-3; 7 bases agree with TRBD1. The source is a woman younger than 30 with alopecia areata. Some clones in this sample may be carry-over from other donors' samples. CDR3 sequence (DNA): TGTGCCAGCAGCGTCGGGACAGCAAACACAGATACGCAGTATTTT. It specifies CASSVGTANTDTQYF.